The 19 T cell receptor beta chains in this list originate from one sample, sequenced in a study of blood T cells in healthy people across ages. The use of a sample-barcoded 5' primer and a J-beta primer mix characterized a second PCR of roughly 6 to 11 cycles. TCRdb analysed the 5' RACE reads with MiXCR anew, one entry per CDR3 protein. Found here are approximately 2,000,000 distinct CDR3 sequences, about two fifths of them singletons; the top ten hold 20% to 25%. Specimen: blood. The receptors come from a human donor in good health.

This clonotype was seen only a few times. The rearrangement joins TRBV5-1 to TRBJ2-7; D tentatively fits TRBD1 or TRBD2 (6 bases each). Per the germline V gene, CDR1 is SGHRS and CDR2 is YFSETQ. V lost 7 bases to trimming and J lost 4 bases, with 15 bases between them. The length of the CDR3 is 13 residues. CDR3 nucleotides: TGCGCCAGCTCGGGGGCAGGGTCATACGAGCAGTACTTC. It yields the protein CASSGAGSYEQYF.

This rearrangement joins TRBV9 to TRBJ2-6, with 8 nucleotides matching TRBD1. The V gene end was trimmed by 4 bases and the J gene end by 1 base; junction bases not matched to a gene: 7. The CDR3 runs 17 residues. The germline V gene encodes CDR1 SGDLS and CDR2 YYNGEE. CDR3 DNA sequence: TGTGCCAGCAGCCCCGGGACAGGTAGTTCTGGGGCCAACGTCCTGACTTTC. Its translation: CASSPGTGSSGANVLTF.

The chain recombines TRBV4-3 with TRBJ1-2; no firm D call. The CDR3 covers 14 residues. Germline V gene data show CDR1 as LGHNA and CDR2 as YSLEER. The V end lost 1 base, the J end lost 4 bases, and 10 bases lay between the germline ends. CDR3 sequence reads: CASSQGRSTYGYTF. As DNA, the CDR3 is TGCGCCAGCAGCCAAGGAAGGTCTACCTATGGCTACACCTTC.

V usage is TRBV12-3 or TRBV12-4 and J usage is TRBJ2-1, with D perhaps TRBD1 or TRBD2 (5 bases each). This CDR3 is built from 14 residues. The ends were cut back, 2 bases at V and 5 bases at J, with 10 bases in the middle. In DNA, the CDR3 is TGTGCCAGCAGTTTACGGGACGCCAACAATGAGCAGTTCTTC. It translates to CASSLRDANNEQFF.

The table lists this clonotype with a few counts. V gene TRBV7-2 combines with J gene TRBJ1-1, with 7 bases that match TRBD1. This CDR3 is built from 14 residues. The ends lost 5 bases at V and 4 bases at J; junction bases unmatched: 7. CDR1 is SGHTA and CDR2 is FQGNSA in the germline V gene. The CDR3 loop is CASSNRQGTTEAFF. Here the CDR3 DNA reads TGTGCCAGCAGCAACAGACAGGGCACCACTGAAGCTTTCTTT.

This clonotype was observed a single time. The chain links TRBV7-9 to TRBJ1-1; 9 bases map to TRBD1. The V gene's germline CDR1 is SEHNR and CDR2 FQNEAQ (reference sequence). The CDR3 runs 16 residues. J gave up 5 bases and V 4 bases, and 11 bases lay outside the gene matches. The DNA for the CDR3 is TGTGCCAGCAGCTCCCCCGACAGGGGGAGATCAACTGAAGCTTTCTTT. Residues: CASSSPDRGRSTEAFF.

This clonotype was found a few times. As DNA, the CDR3 is TGCAGCTTCTCCCGTGCAGGAGACTATGGCTACACCTTC. This sequence encodes CSFSRAGDYGYTF. The rearrangement links TRBV29-1 to TRBJ1-2; unclear D gene. Per germline, CDR1 SQVTM and CDR2 ANQGSEA. Trimming removed 8 bases at V and 3 bases at J, with 16 bases between. The CDR3 totals 13 residues.

V is TRBV7-9 and J is TRBJ2-7; 8 nucleotides agree with TRBD1. The CDR3 covers 15 residues. CDR1 SEHNR and CDR2 FQNEAQ come from the germline V gene (reference sequence). V was clipped by 0 bases and J by 2 bases; unmatched bases: 3. The CDR3 loop is CASSLAQGDTYEQYF. The CDR3, as DNA: TGTGCCAGCAGCTTAGCACAGGGGGACACCTACGAGCAGTACTTC.

The chain joins TRBV7-9 to TRBJ2-7; 7 bases align to TRBD2. V lost 4 bases to trimming and J lost 0 bases; unmatched junction nucleotides: 9. The CDR3 sequence is 16 residues long. The V gene's germline CDR1 is SEHNR and CDR2 FQNEAQ (reference sequence). As DNA, the CDR3 is TGTGCCAGCAGCTCCGGGGGGAGGCTCCACTCCTACGAGCAGTACTTC. Encoded protein: CASSSGGRLHSYEQYF.

In this sample, this clonotype turned up many times. The V call is TRBV5-1, the J call TRBJ2-6; D may correspond to TRBD1 or TRBD2 (5 bases each). The CDR3 runs to 16 residues. The germline V gene has CDR1 SGHRS and CDR2 YFSETQ. Trimming shortened V by 2 bases and J by 12 bases, and 21 bases separated the two germline ends. The CDR3 nucleotides are TGCGCCAGCAGCTTTTCCCCGTCTTCCGGGGCACCCGTCCTGACTTTC. Translating it yields CASSFSPSSGAPVLTF.

In its sample, this clonotype was seen once. The chain links TRBV28 to TRBJ2-5, with 11 bases identical to TRBD2. The CDR3 has 16 amino acids. V lost 3 bases to trimming and J lost 5 bases; unmatched junction nucleotides: 8. Per the germline V gene, CDR1 is MDHEN and CDR2 is SYDVKM. The DNA for the CDR3 is TGTGCCAGCAGTTTGAGTAGCGGGGGGGGAACGGAGACCCAGTACTTC. Translating gives CASSLSSGGGTETQYF.

There are a few counts of this clonotype. The chain recombines TRBV6-1 with TRBJ1-5; maybe TRBD1 (5 bases). CDR1 and CDR2 from the germline V gene are MNHNS and SASEGT. CDR3 length equals 13 residues. V shed 4 bases and J shed 8 bases, with 12 bases lying between them. CDR3 in DNA: TGTGCCAGCAGTGGGGGGATTGGGGAGCCCCAGCATTTT. Translation: CASSGGIGEPQHF.

The table lists this clonotype with a few counts. The chain couples TRBV29-1 to TRBJ2-5; weak D call: TRBD2 (6 bases). Germline V lookup: CDR1 SQVTM, CDR2 ANQGSEA. Trimming cost V 5 bases and J 0 bases, with 13 bases left between them. The CDR3 is 14 amino acids. The CDR3 region has the DNA TGCAGCGTTAGGGGCGGGGTATACCAAGAGACCCAGTACTTC. Its translation is CSVRGGVYQETQYF.

At least ten counts were recorded for this clonotype. The CDR3 is CASSWDREGYTF. CDR3 DNA: TGTGCCAGCAGCTGGGACAGGGAAGGCTACACCTTC. The chain uses TRBV5-5 and TRBJ1-2, with 9 bases matching TRBD1. The germline CDR1 and CDR2 sequences are SGHKS and YYEKEE (reference sequence). Trimming at V came to 3 bases and at J to 8 bases, leaving 2 bases not matched to a gene. CDR3 length: 12 amino acids. Supplemented by reference TRBV5-5 and TRBJ1-2, the full variable domain reads DAGVTQSPTHLIKTRGQQVTLRCSPISGHKSVSWYQQVLGQGPQFIFQYYEKEERGRGNFPDRFSARQFPNYSSELNVNALLLGDSALYLCASSWDREGYTFGSGTRLTVV.

Only a few counts were recorded for this clonotype. The chain carries TRBV15 and TRBJ1-1; D is ambiguous. The CDR3 consists of 14 residues. V was clipped by 4 bases and J by 0 bases, with 9 bases between them. Germline values: CDR1 LNHNV, CDR2 YYDKDF (reference sequence). This CDR3 reads CATSTTRMNTEAFF. As DNA, the CDR3 is TGTGCCACCAGCACAACCCGCATGAACACTGAAGCTTTCTTT.

The chain uses TRBV20-1 and TRBJ1-3; D is perhaps TRBD1 (5 bases). This CDR3 region has 13 residues. Trimming removed 3 bases at V and 4 bases at J, with 10 bases between. Germline V CDR1 and CDR2: DFQATT, SNEGSKA (reference sequence). The CDR3 is CSAREGLGNTIYF. The CDR3 coding sequence is TGCAGTGCTAGGGAGGGGCTGGGAAACACCATATATTTT.

The chain carries TRBV6-6 and TRBJ1-4, with D possibly matching TRBD1 (6 bases). The CDR3 contains 16 residues. The V gene lost 4 bases and the J gene lost 4 bases, with 16 bases spanning the gap. Germline loops: CDR1 MNHNY, CDR2 SVGAGI (reference sequence). The CDR3 loop reads CASSSPDRLGNEKLFF. In nucleotides, the CDR3 is TGTGCCAGCAGTTCCCCTGACAGGCTTGGTAATGAAAAACTGTTTTTT.

The chain's CDR3 is CASSLVPSGGSSYNEQFF. CDR3 nucleotide sequence: TGTGCCAGCAGCTTAGTACCCAGCGGGGGGAGCTCCTACAATGAGCAGTTCTTC. The chain joins TRBV7-2 to TRBJ2-1, with TRBD2 matching 9 bases. The V gene end was trimmed by 1 base and the J gene end by 0 bases; junction bases not matched to a gene: 7. The CDR3 runs to 18 residues. In germline, CDR1 is SGHTA, CDR2 FQGNSA.

This clonotype was seen more than once but under ten times. V is TRBV6-6 and J is TRBJ2-3; a possible D gene is TRBD1 (6 bases). The CDR3 runs 15 residues. Deletions cut 10 bases from V and 1 base from J, with 18 bases between. Per the germline V gene, CDR1 is MNHNY and CDR2 is SVGAGI (reference sequence). Written as DNA, the CDR3 is TGTGCCACCCGGGACACCGCGGTCGGCACAGATACGCAGTATTTT. It codes for CATRDTAVGTDTQYF.